This TCR beta chain was retrieved from a study of OX40 agonist ivuxolimab in advanced cancers. About the study as a whole: Ivuxolimab was a fully human IgG2 agonistic monoclonal antibody targeting the costimulatory receptor OX40 (CD134). Intravenous ivuxolimab was administered to patients every 2 weeks at six dose levels: 0.01, 0.1, 0.3, 1.5, 3 and 10 mg/kg. Among the approximately 50 dose-escalation patients, around 19 had hepatocellular carcinoma, around 15 melanoma, 9 renal cell carcinoma and 9 head and neck cancer. In the dose-escalation cohort, 70% to 85% of patients were male, and the mean age was approximately 60 years with a range of roughly 20 to 85. Prior anti-PD-1, anti-PD-L1 or anti-CTLA-4 therapy was permitted, and checkpoint inhibitors had been received by around 40% of dose-escalation patients. Partial responses occurred in three dose-escalation patients, of whom one had hepatocellular carcinoma and two had cutaneous melanoma. Peripheral TCRbeta sequencing was intended to test whether TCR sequence diversity was altered and clonal T-cell expansion was caused by ivuxolimab. The paper covers the monotherapy dose-escalation part of the phase I ivuxolimab trial, which included N of about 50 patients. Broad study findings and their caveats: Which antigens the clonally expanded peripheral T cells were specific for was not determined. After ivuxolimab, more expanded clones were found on average in CD8+ T cells than in CD4+ T cells. At doses from 0.1 to 3.0 mg/kg, clonal expansion was seen in both CD4+ and CD8+ blood T cells between baseline and week 6. Low levels of normalized T-cell clonal expansion were also shown by some nonresponding patients. Partial responders in the 0.1-3.0 mg/kg groups had among the lowest normalized peripheral clonal expansion, especially among CD8+ T cells.

Genomic DNA was isolated from the sorted cells so that the TCRbeta CDR3 region could be sequenced. TCRbeta CDR3 regions were sequenced using the immunoSEQ Assay. The table was pulled from immuneACCESS by TCRdb, which kept in-frame rearrangements only. Such tables lose some clones; where checked, under half of the loss comes from unresolved V genes, and the rest has no known cause. The sample has tens of thousands of clones on record, roughly 90% of them singletons. Roughly 3.5% of the sample belongs to the ten largest clones. The trial excluded patients who had a history of autoimmune disease or were on systemic immunosuppression. Peripheral blood for TCR sequencing was collected from all dose cohorts at baseline, on cycle 4 day 1, and on cycle 7 day 1. Samples were obtained from an open-label, multicenter, first-in-human phase I dose-escalation trial of ivuxolimab. Adults with locally advanced or metastatic melanoma, renal cell, hepatocellular, or head and neck squamous cell carcinoma were enrolled in the trial. Before TCR sequencing, CD4+ and CD8+ T cells were separately sorted from peripheral blood.

The CDR3 spans 16 residues, from the cysteine through the phenylalanine. Left in the record is the CDR3 DNA by itself, 48 bases read in frame from the first base. The V end gives up 6 bases and the J end 4 bases, leaving 14 bases in the junction not matched to a gene. CDR1 and CDR2, per the germline V gene (reference sequence), are MNHEY and SMNVEV. In the case of this clone: The antigen this receptor binds is unknown. It has no much larger one-base neighbor in the sample; base qualities were not kept.

The TCR comes from an adult with an advanced solid tumor such as melanoma, head and neck, liver or kidney cancer. In this chain, TRBV27 is recombined with TRBJ1-2; 7 middle bases align to TRBD1. The sequenced sample was CD4+ or CD8+ T cells sorted from blood, obtained in a trial of the OX40 agonist ivuxolimab. The nucleotide sequence is given as TGTGCCAGCAGCCCAGGGGGGGAGTTGTACGGCTATGGCTACACCTTC. Translated, this is CASSPGGELYGYGYTF.